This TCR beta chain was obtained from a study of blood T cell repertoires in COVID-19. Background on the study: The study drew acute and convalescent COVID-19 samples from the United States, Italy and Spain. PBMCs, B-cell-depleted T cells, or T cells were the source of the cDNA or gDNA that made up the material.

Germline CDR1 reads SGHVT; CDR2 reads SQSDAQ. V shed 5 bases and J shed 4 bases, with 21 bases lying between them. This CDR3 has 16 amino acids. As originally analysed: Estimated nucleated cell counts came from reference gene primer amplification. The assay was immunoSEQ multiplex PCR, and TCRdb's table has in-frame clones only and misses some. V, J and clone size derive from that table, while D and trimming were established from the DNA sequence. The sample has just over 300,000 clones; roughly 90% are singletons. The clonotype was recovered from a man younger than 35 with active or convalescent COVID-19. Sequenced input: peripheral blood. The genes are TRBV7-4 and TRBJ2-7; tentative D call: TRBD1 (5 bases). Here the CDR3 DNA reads TGTGCCAGCAGCCTACCCAGGGATCATCAGTTATACGAGCAGTACTTC. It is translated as CASSLPRDHQLYEQYF.